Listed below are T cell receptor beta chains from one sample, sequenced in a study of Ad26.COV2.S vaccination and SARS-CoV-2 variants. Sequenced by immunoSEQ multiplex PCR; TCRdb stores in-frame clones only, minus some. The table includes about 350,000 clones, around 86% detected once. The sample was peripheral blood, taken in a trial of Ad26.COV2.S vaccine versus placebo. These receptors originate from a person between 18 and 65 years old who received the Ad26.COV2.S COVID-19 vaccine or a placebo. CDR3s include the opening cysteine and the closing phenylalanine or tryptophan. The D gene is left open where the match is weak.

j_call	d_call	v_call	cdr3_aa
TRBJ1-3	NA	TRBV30	CAWSRLAVRSGNTIYF
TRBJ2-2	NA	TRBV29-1	CSVLRDTGELFF
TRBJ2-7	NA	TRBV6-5	CASSYDASSYEQYF
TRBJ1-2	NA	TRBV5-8	CASSRRGAGYTF
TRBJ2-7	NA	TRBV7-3	CASGKGRGDEQYF
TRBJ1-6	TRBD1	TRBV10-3	CAIGTGGNSPLHF
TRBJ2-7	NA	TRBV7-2	CASSFTRSSYEQYF
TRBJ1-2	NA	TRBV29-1	CSVPGQRNYGYTF
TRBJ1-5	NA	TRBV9	CASSVDAGDVYQPQHF
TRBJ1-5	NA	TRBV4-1	CASSQDNGGRVGNQPQHF
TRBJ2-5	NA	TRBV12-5	CASGPGTLTNGETQYF
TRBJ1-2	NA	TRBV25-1	CASSEPTANYGYTF
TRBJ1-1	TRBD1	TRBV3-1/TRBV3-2	CASSQDLRDREVAEAFF
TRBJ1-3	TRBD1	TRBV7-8	CASISDRGSGNTIYF
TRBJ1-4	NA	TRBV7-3	CASSLTGQPNEKLFF
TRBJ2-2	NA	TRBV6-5	CASRERGGNTGELFF
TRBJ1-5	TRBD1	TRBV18	CASSPSGTGGNQPQHF
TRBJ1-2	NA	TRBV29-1	CSALTVGSRGYTF
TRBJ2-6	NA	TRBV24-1	CATSEKPGRSGANVLTF
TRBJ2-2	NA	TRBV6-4	CASSDRQDTGELFF
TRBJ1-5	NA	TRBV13	CASSLGQSNQPQHF
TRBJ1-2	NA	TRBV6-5	CASSYVPIANYGYTF
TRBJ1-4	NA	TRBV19	CASSSRSLINEKLFF
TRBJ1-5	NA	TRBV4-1	CASSQALGRASNQPQHF
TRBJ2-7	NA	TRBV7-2	CASSTSSYEQYF
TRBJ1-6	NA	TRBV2	CASSEATAYNSPLHF
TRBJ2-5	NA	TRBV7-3	CASSLRLGETQYF
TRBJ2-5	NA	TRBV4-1	CASSQEEGEKETQYF
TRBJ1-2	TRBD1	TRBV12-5	CASGLTGGEYYGYTF
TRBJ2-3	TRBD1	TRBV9	CASSGPGQGTDTQYF
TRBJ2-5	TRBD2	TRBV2	CASSDPQAGGRETQYF
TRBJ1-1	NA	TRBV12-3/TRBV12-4	CASTLDIEAFF